These T cell receptor beta chains were read from a single sample in a study of spatial heterogeneity in lung cancer. TCRdb passed the 5' RACE reads through MiXCR, listing each CDR3 protein once. The sample consists of 82,000 or so distinct CDR3 sequences, around an eighth of them appearing once. The specimen comprised PBMCs, sampled at surgery. The receptors derive from a male donor with early-stage non-small cell lung cancer. The conserved cysteine and the conserved F or W are not part of the CDR3 here. D genes are given only for firm matches. A row's size may be missing; if present it is once, few, many or a size class.

size | D | V | CDR3
many | TRBD2 | TRBV7-2 | ASRISGRVGEQF
- | - | TRBV5-1 | ASSLEVSGSGANVLT
- | TRBD2 | TRBV6-1 | ASSPPPAGIPETQY
- | - | TRBV15 | ATSRDGGANTDTQY
- | - | TRBV10-3 | AISDLAGRGDTQY
- | - | TRBV9 | ASSVDRAVYNEQF
few | - | TRBV10-2 | ASSDLAGGETQY
- | - | TRBV9 | ASSVVGTDTQY
few | - | TRBV19 | ASSIEGGSNIQY
many | TRBD2 | TRBV29-1 | SVLGLAGEEETQY
- | - | TRBV7-2 | ASSLSYIQF
many | TRBD2 | TRBV20-1 | SARDRLAGELAQY
once | - | TRBV10-3 | AISESSQDGLAKNIQY
- | - | TRBV5-1 | ASSLGLGYHEQF
- | - | TRBV30 | AGGGLWTQY
many | - | TRBV6-2/TRBV6-3 | ASSRGGHRNTEAF
- | - | TRBV7-9 | ASTDAGGVGTEAF
- | TRBD1 | TRBV5-6 | ASRRQGASQPQH
- | TRBD1 | TRBV29-1 | SVVTGGENIQY
- | - | TRBV7-9 | ASSLGDGLFNQPQH
many | TRBD2 | TRBV6-1 | ASNEAGSSYNEQF
many | - | TRBV12-3/TRBV12-4 | ASSLRRGLGGYT
many | - | TRBV12-3/TRBV12-4 | ASSFEGGRGDTQY
many | - | TRBV12-3/TRBV12-4 | ASSFRATEAF
few | - | TRBV20-1 | SAPQDSQETQY
- | TRBD1 | TRBV7-8 | AGKQGAERDEQF
- | - | TRBV2 | ASKKEWGNQPQH
few | - | TRBV2 | ASSEPENYGYT
- | TRBD1 | TRBV20-1 | SARQGAAGELF
many | TRBD2 | TRBV20-1 | SARPLAGEIETQY
many | - | TRBV7-3 | ASSYGARETQY
once | - | TRBV29-1 | CVEGVYT
few | - | TRBV29-1 | SVAIDYGYT
- | - | TRBV29-1 | SVEEKTGMVSGANVLT
few | - | TRBV29-1 | SALRYKEAGEKLF
many | - | TRBV5-1 | ASSLGTVSNQPQH
- | - | TRBV9 | ASSVSGLGGYT
- | TRBD2 | TRBV12-3/TRBV12-4 | ASSLQGGVRNTGELF
- | - | TRBV20-1 | SASSWRSGANVLT
many | - | TRBV23-1 | ASSQSKGLREPQH
- | - | TRBV19 | ASRLNRVPSNTEAF
- | - | TRBV5-1 | ASSFRVDQETQY
- | - | TRBV19 | ASSPGQSYEQY
- | TRBD2 | TRBV9 | ASSPTLAGVTDTQY
few | - | TRBV13 | ASSFPGFYGYT
few | - | TRBV24-1 | ATSDPIPGVADTQY
many | - | TRBV15 | ATSSSRFMNTEAF
few | - | TRBV13 | ASSLYSIEQY
- | TRBD2 | TRBV5-5 | ASSLVAGGRSEQY
- | - | TRBV7-2 | ASSLGSRGGRWGGYT
many | TRBD2 | TRBV15 | ATSRDSAGGFPETQY
many | - | TRBV4-2 | ASSQDGFKGIQY
- | - | TRBV13 | ASSLVEGDRSYEQY
many | - | TRBV29-1 | SVGGVTNEKLF
few | TRBD1 | TRBV6-1 | ASSEALRGTAYEQY
few | - | TRBV7-2 | ASSLVQMNTGELF
- | - | TRBV7-2 | ASSLFVRDSYEQY